This T cell receptor beta chain was observed in a study of regulatory T cells in long-lasting Graves disease. This clonotype was recorded at least ten times. Trimming took off 5 bases at V and 8 bases at J, with 10 bases between the two ends. Per germline, CDR1 SEHNR and CDR2 FQNEAQ (reference sequence). This CDR3 spans 12 amino acids. Time point reported: newly diagnosed GD, antithyroid drugs for less than 3 months. TCR sequences were obtained from RNA taken from PBMCs. Relying on iRepertoire HTBI primers and Arm-PCR of CDR3 regions, the team built TCR beta libraries. TCRdb passed the multiplex PCR reads through MiXCR, listing each CDR3 protein once. The sample yields around 250,000 distinct CDR3 sequences, 18% seen once. This sample also belongs to another study, concerning T cells in Graves' hyperthyroidism and ophthalmopathy.

This specimen consisted of peripheral blood mononuclear cells (PBMCs), obtained at new diagnosis, from a patient treated with antithyroid drugs. The V gene is TRBV7-9, the J gene TRBJ2-1; D remains unclear. This sequence was found in a woman in her twenties or thirties with Graves disease. The CDR3, as DNA: TGTGCCAGCAGCCCCCGGGTCCATGAGCAGTTCTTC. Protein sequence: CASSPRVHEQFF. The full variable domain, its missing parts supplied by reference TRBV7-9 and TRBJ2-1, is DTGVSQNPRHKITKRGQNVTFRCDPISEHNRLYWYRQTLGQGPEFLTYFQNEAQLEKSRLLSDRFSAERPKGSFSTLEIQRTEQGDSAMYLCASSPRVHEQFFGPGTRLTVL.